This TCR beta chain was retrieved from a study of T cells in Graves' hyperthyroidism and ophthalmopathy. The study's findings and limits: Ophthalmopathy was told apart from stable hyperthyroidism by a 13 V-J model.

The CDR3 covers 17 residues. V was shortened by 0 bases and J by 2 bases, with 16 bases between the two germline ends. Germline CDR1 and CDR2: DFQATT and SNEGSKA (reference sequence). Remarks on this clonotype: The antigen remains undetermined.

There were TCR beta CDR3 regions amplified from RNA transcripts. TCR CDR3 underwent first-round RT-PCR with the HTBI primer set. TCRdb re-called the multiplex PCR reads through MiXCR, storing one row per CDR3 protein. This sample has 550,000 to 600,000 distinct CDR3 sequences; approximately 15% occur once, and the top ten carry approximately 18%. Input material: blood. The rearrangement joins TRBV20-1 to TRBJ2-2, with D perhaps matching TRBD2 (7 bases). The receptor comes from a woman aged 18-29 years with Graves' hyperthyroidism. The DNA for the CDR3 is TGCAGTGCTAGAGATCAGGGGAGGGGGGGAAACACCGGGGAGCTGTTTTTT. Protein sequence: CSARDQGRGGNTGELFF.